The T cell receptor beta chain under discussion was sequenced for a study of metastatic and nonmetastatic thyroid tumors. The overall study: Repertoires of blood and of tissue (tumor or nodule) from malignant and benign thyroid patients were compared.

This clone was counted at least ten times. Its antigen is still unknown. The study's findings and limits: The reported finding was significantly higher TCR beta diversity in malignant thyroid tumors relative to benign nodules, in blood and tumor.

All patients were untreated before thyroid surgery. In the original analysis: Between-group CDR3 differences, defined by clinicopathological status, yielded a distant-metastasis classifier for papillary thyroid cancer. From the PCR reads, TCRdb re-called clones with MiXCR. In this record, the V and J calls reflect TCRdb's handling and not the investigators' own analysis. The table lists tens of thousands of clones, about 29% of them singletons. The CDR3 consists of 15 residues. Trimming took off 5 bases at V and 4 bases at J, with 17 bases between the two ends. Germline values: CDR1 MDHEN, CDR2 SYDVKM.

This chain uses TRBV28 with TRBJ1-1; D is perhaps TRBD1 (5 bases). The origin of this receptor is a male donor with papillary thyroid cancer or a benign thyroid nodule (not recorded which). Some clones in this sample may be carry-over from other donors' samples. Material for sequencing was blood. CDR3 region: CASSPGGGAATEAFF. Here the CDR3 DNA reads TGTGCCAGCAGTCCAGGTGGGGGTGCGGCCACTGAAGCTTTCTTT.